This T cell receptor (beta chain) comes out of a study of blood T cell repertoires in COVID-19. This CDR3 contains 17 residues. The germline CDR1 and CDR2 sequences are GTSNPN and SVGIG (reference sequence). Libraries were prepared by immunoSEQ multiplex PCR; TCRdb keeps only in-frame clonotypes and omits some of them. This sample carries 150,000 to 200,000 clones, 75% to 90% of them seen once, and the ten largest clones take about 8.3%. The chain has TRBV30 and TRBJ2-3; 9 bases are a match to TRBD1. The TCR originated in a woman in her seventies with COVID-19, enrolled during active disease. The sample comprised peripheral blood. This chain's CDR3 is CAGGQGSLSSSTDTQYF. CDR3 nucleotides: TGTGCTGGGGGACAGGGCTCCCTCAGCTCCAGCACAGATACGCAGTATTTT.